These 19 T cell receptor beta chains originate from one sample sequenced in a study of lymphopenia after photon versus proton radiotherapy. The repertoire was sequenced with immunoSEQ multiplex PCR; TCRdb's copy has only in-frame clones and lacks some. This table holds approximately 66,000 clones, 70% to 90% found once. The source material was peripheral blood, sampled from a patient treated with photon-based radiotherapy. The receptor set was obtained from a man aged 35-49 years with gastric cancer.

This clone came up once. The chain links TRBV6-6 to TRBJ2-7; 9 nucleotides match TRBD2. Germline V gene sequence: CDR1 MNHNY, CDR2 SVGAGI (reference sequence). The CDR3 is 14 residues long. The junction had 4 bases not matched to a gene; V was cut back by 4 bases and J by 3 bases. DNA for the CDR3: TGTGCCAGCAGTTTAAGCGGGGGGTTCTACGAGCAGTACTTC. This gives the protein CASSLSGGFYEQYF.

In DNA form, the CDR3 reads TGTGCCAGCAGCTTATGGCTAGCGGGGGGGCCGTCAGATACGCAGTATTTT. Protein: CASSLWLAGGPSDTQYF. This chain connects TRBV7-2 to TRBJ2-3; 12 bases are a match to TRBD2. V lost 2 bases to trimming and J lost 4 bases; unmatched junction nucleotides: 7. Germline V CDR1 and CDR2: SGHTA, FQGNSA. This CDR3 is 17 amino acids long.

The rearrangement joins TRBV7-2 to TRBJ1-1, with TRBD1 identical over 7 bases. The V gene end was trimmed by 5 bases and the J gene end by 4 bases; junction bases not matched to a gene: 4. The CDR3 contains 13 residues. Germline-derived CDR1 and CDR2 are SGHTA and FQGNSA. The CDR3 nucleotides read TGTGCCAGCAGCGTTACAGGGGTCACTGAAGCTTTCTTT. Its protein is CASSVTGVTEAFF.

The gene calls are TRBV15 and TRBJ2-7; a possible D gene is TRBD2 (5 bases). Germline loops: CDR1 LNHNV, CDR2 YYDKDF (reference sequence). The CDR3 sequence is 15 residues long. V lost 0 bases, J lost 7 bases, and 16 bases lay in between. In DNA form, the CDR3 reads TGTGCCACCAGCAGAGATCATCGGGCCACGGGGGAGCAGTACTTC. Translated, it gives CATSRDHRATGEQYF.

The rearrangement joins TRBV19 to TRBJ1-2; maybe TRBD1 (5 bases). This CDR3 is 13 amino acids long. CDR1 is LNHDA, CDR2 SQIVND, per germline (reference sequence). The ends were cut back, 6 bases at V and 4 bases at J, with 12 bases in the middle. The CDR3 coding sequence is TGTGCCAGTAGCGAGGGGCCTAGCTATGGCTACACCTTC. Translating gives CASSEGPSYGYTF.

The rearrangement links TRBV7-3 to TRBJ2-5; 7 nucleotides line up with TRBD2. The CDR3 is 17 amino acids. Germline V lookup: CDR1 SGHTA, CDR2 FQGTGA. The V gene end was trimmed by 3 bases and the J gene end by 4 bases; junction bases not matched to a gene: 14. CDR3 sequence reads: CASSLGPPGGGGETQYF. CDR3 bases: TGTGCCAGCAGCTTGGGCCCCCCTGGCGGCGGGGGAGAGACCCAGTACTTC.

This clone has only a few counts. The rearrangement links TRBV7-9 to TRBJ2-7, with no clear D. Germline CDR1 and CDR2: SEHNR and FQNEAQ (reference sequence). The V end lost 5 bases, the J end lost 0 bases, and 2 bases lay between the germline ends. This CDR3 spans 11 amino acids. DNA for the CDR3: TGTGCCAGCAGCACCTCCTACGAGCAGTACTTC. This gives the protein CASSTSYEQYF.

The chain recombines TRBV11-1 with TRBJ2-3; D remains unclear. The CDR3 consists of 12 residues. The germline gives CDR1 SGHAT, CDR2 FQDESV (reference sequence). V lost 8 bases and J lost 5, with 11 bases in between. The DNA of the CDR3 is TGTGCCAGCGGAACATACGGAGATACGCAGTATTTT. Translation: CASGTYGDTQYF.

The chain employs TRBV19 and TRBJ1-6, with D tentatively TRBD1 (5 bases). The V and J ends lost 5 bases and 7 bases respectively, with 21 bases between them. CDR3 length: 17 amino acids. CDR1 and CDR2 (germline): LNHDA, SQIVND (reference sequence). Here the CDR3 reads CASSPRGPGRGNSPLHF. The CDR3 region has the DNA TGTGCCAGTAGTCCACGGGGCCCGGGCCGTGGCAATTCACCCCTCCACTTT. Supplemented by reference TRBV19 and TRBJ1-6, the full variable domain reads DGGITQSPKYLFRKEGQNVTLSCEQNLNHDAMYWYRQDPGQGLRLIYYSQIVNDFQKGDIAEGYSVSREKKESFPLTVTSAQKNPTAFYLCASSPRGPGRGNSPLHFGNGTRLTVT.

V gene TRBV10-3 combines with J gene TRBJ2-2; 8 bases line up with TRBD1. In germline, CDR1 is ENHRY, CDR2 SYGVKD. The CDR3 length is 18 residues. J gave up 2 bases and V 0 bases, and 8 bases lay outside the gene matches. The CDR3 loop is CAISESRLTGANTGELFF. DNA of the CDR3: TGTGCCATCAGTGAGTCAAGGCTGACAGGGGCAAACACCGGGGAGCTGTTTTTT.

The V call is TRBV18, the J call TRBJ1-2; D might be TRBD1 (6 bases). The CDR3 length is 13 residues. Looked up from germline, CDR1 is KGHSH and CDR2 is LQKENI. The germline V and J ends were trimmed by 3 bases and 2 bases, with 7 bases remaining between them. The chain's CDR3 is CASSPTGNYGYTF. The CDR3 DNA reads as TGTGCCAGCTCACCCACAGGGAACTATGGCTACACCTTC.

V is TRBV2 and J is TRBJ2-1, with D perhaps TRBD1 (6 bases). The CDR3 extends over 12 amino acids. Germline loops: CDR1 SNHLY, CDR2 FYNNEI. Deletions cut 6 bases from V and 5 bases from J, with 8 bases between. Here the CDR3 reads CASRDSHNEQFF. CDR3 DNA sequence: TGTGCCAGCAGGGACAGCCACAATGAGCAGTTCTTC.

The chain couples TRBV5-4 to TRBJ1-6; 7 bases are a match to TRBD1. Per the germline V gene, CDR1 is SGHNT and CDR2 is YYREEE (reference sequence). Trimming removed 0 bases from V and 6 bases from J; junction bases left unmatched: 3. The CDR3 has 15 residues. CDR3 region: CASSLGPGGNSPLHF. The DNA for the CDR3 is TGTGCCAGCAGCTTGGGGCCAGGGGGTAATTCACCCCTCCACTTT.

This clone has only a few counts. The rearrangement uses TRBV6-4 and TRBJ2-2, with D unclear. V was clipped by 2 bases and J by 3 bases, with 4 bases between them. The CDR3 loop spans 13 amino acids. Germline V gene data show CDR1 as MRHNA and CDR2 as SNTAGT. CDR3 in amino acids: CASSDRDTGELFF. In DNA, the CDR3 is TGTGCCAGCAGTGACAGGGACACCGGGGAGCTGTTTTTT.

The V gene is TRBV5-4, the J gene TRBJ2-3; D call uncertain. Germline values: CDR1 SGHNT, CDR2 YYREEE (reference sequence). The CDR3 has 12 residues. Trimming removed 0 bases at V and 5 bases at J, with 4 bases between. The CDR3 bases are TGTGCCAGCAGCTTGGAAGGAGATACGCAGTATTTT. It encodes CASSLEGDTQYF.

The chain combines TRBV2 with TRBJ2-1, with D hard to call. Deletions cut 3 bases from V and 6 bases from J, with 12 bases between. The CDR3 is 14 residues long. Per germline, CDR1 SNHLY and CDR2 FYNNEI. CDR3 DNA sequence: TGTGCCAGCAGTGACTTAATCGGATCCAATGAGCAGTTCTTC. It is translated as CASSDLIGSNEQFF.

This rearrangement joins TRBV7-6 to TRBJ2-1; the D gene could be TRBD1 or TRBD2 (5 bases each). The ends were cut back, 6 bases at V and 9 bases at J, with 15 bases in the middle. The length of the CDR3 is 13 residues. Germline V gene data show CDR1 as SGHVS and CDR2 as FNYEAQ. CDR3 loop: CASRVQVGGEQFF. Here the CDR3 DNA reads TGTGCCAGCAGGGTACAGGTTGGAGGTGAGCAGTTCTTC.

This chain uses TRBV6-6 with TRBJ1-6; 7 bases match TRBD1. CDR1 is MNHNY and CDR2 is SVGAGI in the germline V gene (reference sequence). V shed 5 bases, J shed 8 bases, and the junction held 12 bases outside the gene matches. The CDR3 is made up of 16 amino acids. The CDR3: CASSKRDSYNDSPLHF. The CDR3 DNA reads as TGTGCCAGCAGTAAGAGGGACAGTTATAATGATTCACCCCTCCACTTT.

The V gene is TRBV7-2, the J gene TRBJ1-2; D is ambiguous. V was pared by 5 bases and J by 8 bases, with 12 bases between. Germline V lookup: CDR1 SGHTA, CDR2 FQGNSA. The CDR3 loop spans 12 amino acids. The DNA for the CDR3 is TGTGCCAGCAGCCTCCAAGTGGAAGGCTACACCTTC. This translates into CASSLQVEGYTF.